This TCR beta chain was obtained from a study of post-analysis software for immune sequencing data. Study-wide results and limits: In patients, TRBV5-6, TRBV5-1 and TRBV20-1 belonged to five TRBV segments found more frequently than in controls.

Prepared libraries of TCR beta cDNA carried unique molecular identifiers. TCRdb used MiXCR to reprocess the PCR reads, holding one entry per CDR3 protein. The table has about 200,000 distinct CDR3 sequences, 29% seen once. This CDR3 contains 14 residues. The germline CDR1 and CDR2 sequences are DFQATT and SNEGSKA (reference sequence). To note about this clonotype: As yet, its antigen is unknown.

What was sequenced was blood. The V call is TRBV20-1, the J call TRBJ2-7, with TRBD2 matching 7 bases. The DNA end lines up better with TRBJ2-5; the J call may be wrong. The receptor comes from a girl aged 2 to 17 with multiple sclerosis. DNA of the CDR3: TGCAGTGCTAGAGCGGGGGGAACAGGAGAGACCCAGTACTTC. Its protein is CSARAGGTGETQYF.